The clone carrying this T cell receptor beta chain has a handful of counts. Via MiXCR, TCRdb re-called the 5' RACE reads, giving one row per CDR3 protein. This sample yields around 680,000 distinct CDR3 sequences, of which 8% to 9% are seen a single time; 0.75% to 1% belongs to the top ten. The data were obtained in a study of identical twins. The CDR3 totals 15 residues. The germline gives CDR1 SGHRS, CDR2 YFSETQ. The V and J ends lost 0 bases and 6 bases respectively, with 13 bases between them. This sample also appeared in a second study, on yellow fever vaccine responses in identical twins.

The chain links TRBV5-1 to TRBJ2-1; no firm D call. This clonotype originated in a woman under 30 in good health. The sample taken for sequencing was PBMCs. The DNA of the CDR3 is TGCGCCAGCAGCTTGGATCCAGAAACCCGCAATGAGCAGTTCTTC. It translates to CASSLDPETRNEQFF.